This is a list of T cell receptor beta chains from one sample in a study of STAT5B mutations in CD4+ large granular lymphocyte leukemia. Produced via immunoSEQ multiplex PCR; TCRdb's table is partial and in-frame only. The table lists 30,000 or so clones, 75% to 85% of them singletons. The sample taken for sequencing was CD4+ T cells from blood buffy coats. Receptors were obtained from a human donor in good health. Each CDR3 is given with its conserved first and last residue. The D gene is left open where the match is weak. Some rows mark clone size as missing; the rest say once, few, many or name a class of expanded clone.

clone size	V gene	J gene	D gene	CDR3 DNA	CDR3 protein
-	TRBV28	TRBJ2-5	TRBD1	TGTGCCACCACGGCCGGGACAGGGTCCAAGTACTTC	CATTAGTGSKYF
-	TRBV6-5	TRBJ2-1	TRBD1	TGTGCCAGCAGTTCAGGGGGACGGAATGAGCAGTTCTTC	CASSSGGRNEQFF
-	TRBV1	TRBJ2-2	-	TGCACCAGCAGAGAAGGGGCTCCCGGGGAGCTGTTTTTT	CTSREGAPGELFF
-	TRBV18	TRBJ2-3	TRBD2	TGTGCCAGCTCCCCCGGACTAGCGGGGAGCACAGATACGCAGTATTTT	CASSPGLAGSTDTQYF
-	TRBV30	TRBJ1-6	-	TGTGCCTGGAGTGGTAACAGGACCCCCTATAATTCACCCCTCCACTTT	CAWSGNRTPYNSPLHF
-	TRBV7-9	TRBJ2-1	-	TGTGCCAGTAAGACTAGTCGGGGCTACAATGAGCAGTTCTTC	CASKTSRGYNEQFF
-	TRBV7-4	TRBJ2-7	-	TGTGCCAGCAGCTTAGCGGGGGATTACGAGCAGTACTTC	CASSLAGDYEQYF
few	TRBV27	TRBJ1-1	TRBD1	TGTGCCAGCAGTCGCTCTCTCGGACAGGCTAAGGGGGCTTTCTTT	CASSRSLGQAKGAFF
-	TRBV9	TRBJ2-3	TRBD1	TGTGCCAGCAGCGAAAGGACAGGGGTCACAGATACGCAGTATTTT	CASSERTGVTDTQYF
-	TRBV27	TRBJ2-3	-	TGTGCCAGCAGTTCGTTCCGGGCCCTATCCCGCACAGATACGCAGTATTTT	CASSSFRALSRTDTQYF
-	TRBV11-3	TRBJ2-7	TRBD2	TGTGCCAGCAGCTTGGGGGGGACCCATCTCGACGAGCAGTACTTC	CASSLGGTHLDEQYF
-	TRBV7-2	TRBJ1-5	-	TGTGCCAGCAGCTTAAAAAGGGGTCAGCCCCAGCATTTT	CASSLKRGQPQHF
-	TRBV5-5	TRBJ2-1	TRBD2	TGTGCCAGCAGCTGGCCCGGGACTACTGAGTACAATGAGCAGTTCTTC	CASSWPGTTEYNEQFF
few	TRBV11-2	TRBJ1-1	-	TGTGCCAGCACTGTTCCTAGGGGTAGAGCTTTCTTT	CASTVPRGRAFF
-	TRBV7-9	TRBJ2-4	-	TGTGCCAGCAGCTTGGTGGGAAATAACCCAAGCAACATTCAGTACTTC	CASSLVGNNPSNIQYF
-	TRBV6-6	TRBJ1-1	-	TGTGCCAGCAGTCTTGAGGGGGTTAGGGCTGAAGCTTTCTTT	CASSLEGVRAEAFF
-	TRBV2	TRBJ2-7	TRBD2	TGTGCCAGCAGCCTAGGGGCCCTAGCGGGAGTACCCTACGAGCAGTACTTC	CASSLGALAGVPYEQYF
-	TRBV5-5	TRBJ2-7	-	TGTGCCAGCAGCTTGGGTCCGAGGACAGAAAATTACGAGCAGTACTTC	CASSLGPRTENYEQYF
-	TRBV4-2	TRBJ2-5	-	TGTGCCAGCAGCCAAGATGAGGCACAGGGAGGGAGGGGACAAGAGACCCAGTACTTC	CASSQDEAQGGRGQETQYF
-	TRBV18	TRBJ1-6	-	TGTGCCAGCTCACCGCAGACGGAGAATTCACCCCTCCACTTT	CASSPQTENSPLHF
-	TRBV10-3	TRBJ2-7	TRBD1	TGTGCCATCAGTGAGTCGAGGGACAGGGGCTCCTACGAGCAGTACTTC	CAISESRDRGSYEQYF
few	TRBV19	TRBJ1-1	TRBD1	TGTGCCAGTAGTCCCCGGCCAGGGGGAGACACTGAAGCTTTCTTT	CASSPRPGGDTEAFF
-	TRBV2	TRBJ2-7	-	TGTGCCAGCAGTCGGGACACCTTACCTTCCTACGAGCAGTACTTC	CASSRDTLPSYEQYF
-	TRBV28	TRBJ1-4	-	TGTGCCAGCAGTTTGAAGGGGGAAGGAGAAAAACTGTTTTTT	CASSLKGEGEKLFF
-	TRBV19	TRBJ1-1	-	TGTGCCAGTAGCCAGGGGTGGGGCACTGAAGCTTTCTTT	CASSQGWGTEAFF
-	TRBV7-6	TRBJ1-5	-	TGTGCCAGCAGCCTAAGGATCGGGGGAGATCAGCCCCAGCATTTT	CASSLRIGGDQPQHF
-	TRBV6-6	TRBJ1-5	TRBD1	TGTGCCAGCAGTAAAACGCAGGGGGCTGGCAATCAGCCCCGGCATTTT	CASSKTQGAGNQPRHF
-	TRBV19	TRBJ1-2	-	TGTGCCAGTAGCAATCTCGGGGACATTCATAACTATGGCTACACCTTC	CASSNLGDIHNYGYTF
-	TRBV7-2	TRBJ2-3	TRBD2	TGTGCCAGCAGCTTGCGCGGGAGTGGGGGTCTCACAGATACGCAGTATTTT	CASSLRGSGGLTDTQYF
few	TRBV15	TRBJ1-2	-	TGTGCCACCAGCAGAGGGGACGGTAACTATGGCTACACCTTC	CATSRGDGNYGYTF
-	TRBV9	TRBJ1-4	TRBD1	TGTGCCAGCAGCCCCGGGACAGGTATTAATGAAAAACTGTTTTTT	CASSPGTGINEKLFF